Each of the 18 T cell receptor beta chains below was sequenced from the same sample in a study of shared clonotypes between healthy human individuals. Clones were sequenced by immunoSEQ multiplex PCR, and TCRdb holds only the in-frame ones, with some missing. The table shows hundreds of thousands of clones, with around 92% occurring only once. It was CD45RO-negative cells, positively selected for CCR7, that made up naive CD8 cells, with terminally differentiated effector memory CD45RA+ cells excluded. Sequencing was carried out using naive CD8+ T cells sorted from blood. The origin of the receptors is a man aged 30-40 years in good health.

The chain carries TRBV19 and TRBJ2-2; D perhaps matches TRBD1 (6 bases). In germline, CDR1 is LNHDA, CDR2 SQIVND (reference sequence). Trimming cost V 7 bases and J 7 bases, with 13 bases left between them. CDR3 length: 13 residues. The CDR3 protein is CASTPTGIGELFF. CDR3 DNA: TGTGCCAGTACCCCAACAGGGATCGGGGAGCTGTTTTTT.

As regards this clone: A read error may be the cause here, since a much bigger clone is one base away. The rearrangement uses TRBV6-4 and TRBJ2-3, with 7 positions matching TRBD1. The V and J ends lost 0 bases and 4 bases, in that order; junction bases with no gene match: 1. The germline gives CDR1 MRHNA, CDR2 SNTAGT. The CDR3 has 14 residues. CDR3 sequence reads: CASSDSQGPDTQYF. CDR3 nucleotides: TGTGCCAGCAGTGACTCACAGGGGCCAGATACGCAGTATTTT.

CDR3 nucleotide sequence: TGCGCCAGCAGCCAGCCGGGACAGATTACGTCTAACTATGGCTACACCTTC. This sequence encodes CASSQPGQITSNYGYTF. The chain employs TRBV4-1 and TRBJ1-2; 7 bases map to TRBD1. V lost 3 bases to trimming and J lost 0 bases; unmatched junction nucleotides: 10. The CDR3 spans 17 residues. CDR1 is MGHRA and CDR2 is YSYEKL in the germline V gene.

This chain joins TRBV4-3 and TRBJ1-2; D is unresolved. Trimming left V 0 bases short and J 3 bases short, with 11 bases between. CDR1 and CDR2 from the germline V gene are LGHNA and YSLEER. The CDR3 consists of 15 residues. Here the CDR3 DNA reads TGCGCCAGCAGCCAAGATCGTTCGGGGTACTATGGCTACACCTTC. Its translation: CASSQDRSGYYGYTF.

This clone was recorded a few times. The chain combines TRBV29-1 with TRBJ2-2; no definite D call. Germline CDR1 is SQVTM and CDR2 is ANQGSEA. The CDR3 totals 12 residues. The V gene lost 6 bases and the J gene lost 8 bases, with 13 bases spanning the gap. CDR3 bases: TGCAGCGTGTCCCCTCCTTCGGGGGAGCTGTTTTTT. Amino acids: CSVSPPSGELFF.

The chain links TRBV10-2 to TRBJ2-1; D not certain. This CDR3 contains 10 residues. V lost 8 bases to trimming and J lost 7 bases, with 6 bases between them. Germline lookup yields CDR1 WSHSY and CDR2 SAAADI. The CDR3 bases are TGCGCCAGCCTCCAGAATGAGCAGTTCTTC. Protein product: CASLQNEQFF.

This rearrangement joins TRBV9 to TRBJ1-3, with TRBD1 matching over 7 bases. There are 17 residues in the CDR3. Germline V gene lookup returns CDR1 SGDLS and CDR2 YYNGEE. Trimming took 5 bases from V and 9 from J; bases not matched to a gene: 20. CDR3 residues: CASSSTSHTDQGGTIYF. As DNA, the CDR3 is TGTGCCAGCAGTTCCACGAGCCACACGGACCAGGGGGGCACCATATATTTT. The whole variable domain, filled in from reference TRBV9 and TRBJ1-3, reads DSGVTQTPKHLITATGQRVTLRCSPRSGDLSVYWYQQSLDQGLQFLIQYYNGEERAKGNILERFSAQQFPDLHSELNLSSLELGDSALYFCASSSTSHTDQGGTIYFGEGSWLTVV.

V and J are TRBV10-3 and TRBJ2-5; D gene unclear. With 2 bases removed from V and 3 bases from J, the gap between germline ends came to 4 bases. The CDR3 loop spans 12 amino acids. Looked up from germline, CDR1 is ENHRY and CDR2 is SYGVKD. The CDR3 region is CAISEGEETQYF. DNA for the CDR3: TGTGCCATCAGTGAGGGAGAAGAGACCCAGTACTTC.

The gene calls are TRBV4-1 and TRBJ2-3, with a possible D match to TRBD2 (5 bases). Germline CDR1 and CDR2: MGHRA and YSYEKL. With 0 bases removed from V and 0 bases from J, the gap between germline ends came to 16 bases. The CDR3 has 18 residues. The chain's CDR3 is CASSQEGRGRPSTDTQYF. CDR3 bases: TGCGCCAGCAGCCAAGAAGGGAGAGGCCGGCCCAGCACAGATACGCAGTATTTT.

The CDR3 DNA sequence: TGTGCCAGCAGCTTAATGGGGGCTCCGAACACTGAAGCTTTCTTT. This codes for CASSLMGAPNTEAFF. V and J are TRBV13 and TRBJ1-1; the D gene is possibly TRBD1 (6 bases). Per the germline V gene, CDR1 is PRHDT and CDR2 is FYEKMQ (reference sequence). This CDR3 is 15 amino acids long. V lost 2 bases, J lost 1 base, and 11 bases lay in between.

This sequence joins TRBV7-9 and TRBJ2-7; 8 bases map to TRBD1. The CDR3 length is 12 residues. Unmatched junction bases numbered 1, after V lost 3 bases and J lost 6 bases. CDR1 is SEHNR and CDR2 is FQNEAQ in the germline V gene (reference sequence). The CDR3 here is CASSFDRGEQYF. The CDR3 nucleotides are TGTGCCAGCAGCTTCGACAGGGGCGAGCAGTACTTC.

This sequence joins TRBV6-5 and TRBJ2-1; D is possibly TRBD1 (5 bases). Trimming pared 2 bases from V and 6 bases from J, leaving 11 bases between. This CDR3 contains 14 residues. Per germline, CDR1 MNHEY and CDR2 SVGAGI. The CDR3 loop reads CASSYGAGRNEQFF. CDR3 DNA: TGTGCCAGCAGTTACGGGGCAGGGCGCAATGAGCAGTTCTTC.

The chain's CDR3 is CASSLLTGDEQYF. CDR3 in DNA: TGTGCCAGCAGCCTACTAACAGGGGACGAGCAGTACTTC. The V gene is TRBV7-9, the J gene TRBJ2-7, with TRBD1 matching over 7 bases. Germline CDR1 reads SEHNR; CDR2 reads FQNEAQ (reference sequence). After removal of 5 bases from V and 5 bases from J, the junction contained 6 bases not matched to a gene. The CDR3 is made up of 13 amino acids.

The DNA for the CDR3 is TGCGCCAGCAGCCGCGGAGAGGGATTATACAATGAGCAGTTCTTC. Translating gives CASSRGEGLYNEQFF. The chain uses TRBV5-1 and TRBJ2-1; D perhaps matches TRBD2 (5 bases). Per germline, CDR1 SGHRS and CDR2 YFSETQ. The germline V and J ends were trimmed by 4 bases and 4 bases, with 15 bases remaining between them. The CDR3 loop spans 15 amino acids. The full variable domain, in which reference TRBV5-1 and TRBJ2-1 provide the parts outside the CDR3, is KAGVTQTPRYLIKTRGQQVTLSCSPISGHRSVSWYQQTPGQGLQFLFEYFSETQRNKGNFPGRFSGRQFSNSRSEMNVSTLELGDSALYLCASSRGEGLYNEQFFGPGTRLTVL.

V and J are TRBV5-4 and TRBJ2-3; 10 bases fit TRBD2. V was pared by 5 bases and J by 3 bases, with 6 bases of the junction left unmatched. Germline V gene lookup returns CDR1 SGHNT and CDR2 YYREEE (reference sequence). The CDR3 consists of 15 residues. The CDR3 nucleotides read TGTGCCAGCAGTCCTAGCGGGAGTGGTACAGATACGCAGTATTTT. This sequence encodes CASSPSGSGTDTQYF.

Comments on this clone: Other DNA sequences of this sample code for an identical CDR3. The chain links TRBV6-5 to TRBJ1-1; a weak D match, TRBD1 (6 bases). Trimming took off 5 bases at V and 1 base at J, with 8 bases between the two ends. This CDR3 has 13 residues. Germline V gene sequence: CDR1 MNHEY, CDR2 SVGAGI. CDR3 nucleotides: TGTGCCAGCAGTCTGGGACAGAACACTGAAGCTTTCTTT. Amino acids: CASSLGQNTEAFF.

The rearrangement joins TRBV27 to TRBJ2-1, with TRBD2 matching over 9 bases. The germline gives CDR1 MNHEY, CDR2 SMNVEV (reference sequence). With 5 bases clipped from V and 8 bases from J, the junction kept 10 bases outside the gene matches. CDR3 length: 15 residues. The CDR3 coding sequence is TGTGCCAGCAGTCCTATCCTGGGACTAGCCGATGAGCAGTTCTTC. It encodes CASSPILGLADEQFF.

The J gene is TRBJ2-7, the V gene TRBV28; D may be TRBD2 (5 bases). Germline CDR1 MDHEN, CDR2 SYDVKM. This CDR3 region has 15 residues. The V end was cut by 5 bases, the J end by 2 bases, with 16 bases between. The DNA of the CDR3 is TGTGCCAGCAGTCCGCGGGCCGCCGGAACCTACGAGCAGTACTTC. It encodes CASSPRAAGTYEQYF. The whole variable domain, remainder taken from reference TRBV28 and TRBJ2-7, is DVKVTQSSRYLVKRTGEKVFLECVQDMDHENMFWYRQDPGLGLRLIYFSYDVKMKEKGDIPEGYSVSREKKERFSLILESASTNQTSMYLCASSPRAAGTYEQYFGPGTRLTVT.